What follows are 28 T cell receptor beta chains derived from one specimen sequenced in a study of shared clonotypes between healthy human individuals. Generated by immunoSEQ multiplex PCR, the TCRdb table keeps only in-frame clones and is missing some. Found here are around 1.1 million clones, approximately 80% of them singletons; the top ten hold 0.55% to 0.7%. What was sequenced was memory CD4+ T cells from PBMCs. Subset: CD45RA-negative fraction. These TCRs come from a man aged 18 to 30 in good health. Some clones in this sample may be carry-over from other donors' samples.

The CDR3 region has the DNA TGTGCCAGCAGTCCCCGGACAGGGGGCAGCGGGGAGCTGTTTTTT. Protein sequence: CASSPRTGGSGELFF. The rearrangement uses TRBV27 and TRBJ2-2; 11 nucleotides align to TRBD1. The CDR3 runs to 15 residues. The V and J ends lost 5 bases and 7 bases, in that order; junction bases with no gene match: 6. Germline V gene lookup returns CDR1 MNHEY and CDR2 SMNVEV (reference sequence).

The sample holds a few counts of this clone. The V call is TRBV29-1, the J call TRBJ1-4; D unclear. The germline V gene encodes CDR1 SQVTM and CDR2 ANQGSEA. V was pared by 7 bases and J by 12 bases, with 15 bases between. The CDR3 length is 11 residues. CDR3 residues: CSAEGVEELFF. The CDR3 DNA reads as TGCAGCGCTGAGGGCGTCGAGGAACTGTTTTTT.

This clone came up a few times. CDR3 sequence (DNA): TGTGCCAGCAGCCGGACTAGCGGGGGCTACAATGAGCAGTTCTTC. Its protein is CASSRTSGGYNEQFF. The gene calls are TRBV5-8 and TRBJ2-1, with TRBD2 matching over 13 bases. This CDR3 comprises 15 residues. With 4 bases clipped from V and 3 bases from J, the junction kept 1 base outside the gene matches. Germline V gene lookup returns CDR1 SGHTS and CDR2 YDEGEE.

The chain combines TRBV15 with TRBJ1-2; no reliable D call. The germline V gene encodes CDR1 LNHNV and CDR2 YYDKDF (reference sequence). With 3 bases removed from V and 8 bases from J, the gap between germline ends came to 16 bases. There are 14 residues in the CDR3. CDR3 nucleotides: TGTGCCACCAGCAGGAGCCTGGGAGTTGTCGGCTACACCTTC. Protein product: CATSRSLGVVGYTF.

This chain links TRBV18 with TRBJ1-1; D unresolved. CDR1 KGHSH and CDR2 LQKENI come from the germline V gene. CDR3 length equals 14 residues. Deletions cut 3 bases from V and 8 bases from J, with 16 bases between. The CDR3, as DNA: TGTGCCAGCTCACCTCCGTCGCGGACGCGGGAAGCTTTCTTT. Protein product: CASSPPSRTREAFF.

This clone was observed a few times. This specimen includes other DNA sequences encoding the same CDR3. This chain connects TRBV7-9 to TRBJ1-1; D gene ambiguous. Per germline, CDR1 SEHNR and CDR2 FQNEAQ (reference sequence). The CDR3 loop spans 12 amino acids. The ends were cut back, 5 bases at V and 3 bases at J, with 7 bases in the middle. The CDR3 nucleotides are TGTGCCAGCAGCCAGCGTCACACTGAAGCTTTCTTT. It encodes CASSQRHTEAFF.

Concerning this clone: Since a much larger clone is just one base distant, this may be a read error. Other nucleotide sequences in the sample specify the same CDR3. The gene calls are TRBV5-6 and TRBJ2-1; 10 positions match TRBD1. The trim removed 6 bases at V and 7 bases at J, leaving 13 bases unmatched. There are 16 residues in the CDR3. Germline-derived CDR1 and CDR2 are SGHDT and YYEEEE. The CDR3 DNA sequence: TGTGCCAGCATCCGAATGGACAGGGGGTTACGAAATGAGCAGTTCTTC. This translates into CASIRMDRGLRNEQFF.

The V and J genes are TRBV7-2 and TRBJ2-7; 10 nucleotides align to TRBD1. This CDR3 has 13 amino acids. Trimming at V came to 5 bases and at J to 4 bases, leaving 2 bases not matched to a gene. Germline assignment: CDR1 SGHTA and CDR2 FQGNSA. DNA of the CDR3: TGTGCCAGCAGCCGGGACAGGGGTTACGAGCAGTACTTC. It specifies CASSRDRGYEQYF. Complete variable domain (other parts from reference TRBV7-2 and TRBJ2-7): GAGVSQSPSNKVTEKGKDVELRCDPISGHTALYWYRQSLGQGLEFLIYFQGNSAPDKSGLPSDRFSAERTGGSVSTLTIQRTQQEDSAVYLCASSRDRGYEQYFGPGTRLTVT.

V usage is TRBV28 and J usage is TRBJ1-2, with 8 bases identical to TRBD1. Trimming took 5 bases from V and 5 from J; bases not matched to a gene: 10. Germline CDR1 reads MDHEN; CDR2 reads SYDVKM. The CDR3 runs to 15 residues. CDR3 loop: CASSRPGQELYGYTF. The CDR3 region has the DNA TGTGCCAGCAGTCGACCGGGACAGGAACTTTATGGCTACACCTTC.

Concerning this clone itself: Other DNA sequences in this specimen translate into the identical CDR3. The J gene is TRBJ1-4, the V gene TRBV5-1; D possibly corresponds to TRBD1 (5 bases). V gave up 4 bases and J gave up 4 bases, with 11 bases separating them. CDR1 and CDR2 from the germline V gene are SGHRS and YFSETQ. The length of the CDR3 is 14 residues. Written as DNA, the CDR3 is TGCGCCAGCAGCCGTGGGACGGGTAATGAAAAACTGTTTTTT. It encodes CASSRGTGNEKLFF.

Notes on this clone: Other DNA variants within this sample encode the same CDR3. This sequence joins TRBV5-1 and TRBJ2-3; TRBD1 might be the D (6 bases). The germline gives CDR1 SGHRS, CDR2 YFSETQ. The CDR3 is 14 amino acids. V was cut by 4 bases and J by 0 bases, with 9 bases left in between. CDR3 DNA: TGCGCCAGCAGCGTTGGACAGAGCACAGATACGCAGTATTTT. This encodes CASSVGQSTDTQYF.

This clone was recorded once. The chain combines TRBV4-2 with TRBJ2-7; D unclear. The germline V gene has CDR1 LGHNA and CDR2 YNFKEQ. With 2 bases removed from V and 5 bases from J, the gap between germline ends came to 16 bases. The CDR3 has 15 amino acids. The CDR3 region has the DNA TGTGCCAGCAGCCAATGGTCCCCTGTTGGACACGAGCAGTACTTC. As protein: CASSQWSPVGHEQYF.

This clone showed up just a few times. V and J are TRBV4-2 and TRBJ2-1; 9 bases align to TRBD2. The germline V gene encodes CDR1 LGHNA and CDR2 YNFKEQ. Germline trimming cut 1 base from V and 0 bases from J; bases unmatched to any gene: 7. The CDR3 sequence is 18 residues long. The CDR3: CASSQGRTSASSYNEQFF. CDR3 sequence (DNA): TGTGCCAGCAGCCAAGGTCGGACTAGCGCAAGCTCCTACAATGAGCAGTTCTTC.

This chain connects TRBV10-2 to TRBJ2-5; TRBD2 might be the D (7 bases). V shed 2 bases and J shed 4 bases, with 11 bases lying between them. CDR3 size: 14 residues. Germline loops: CDR1 WSHSY, CDR2 SAAADI. The CDR3 is CASSEVGGAETQYF. In DNA, the CDR3 is TGCGCCAGCAGTGAGGTGGGGGGGGCAGAGACCCAGTACTTC.

Here the CDR3 DNA reads TGTGCCAGCAGTCTAGGGCATGGGGGCCTCAAAAACATTCAGTACTTC. Its translation is CASSLGHGGLKNIQYF. The chain couples TRBV28 to TRBJ2-4; D might be TRBD1 (6 bases). There are 16 residues in the CDR3. Germline assignment: CDR1 MDHEN and CDR2 SYDVKM. V lost 5 bases and J 3 bases, leaving 17 bases between the germline ends. The full variable domain, with the rest looked up from reference TRBV28 and TRBJ2-4, is DVKVTQSSRYLVKRTGEKVFLECVQDMDHENMFWYRQDPGLGLRLIYFSYDVKMKEKGDIPEGYSVSREKKERFSLILESASTNQTSMYLCASSLGHGGLKNIQYFGAGTRLSVL.

This clone came up many times. The chain couples TRBV9 to TRBJ1-4; no reliable D call. The CDR3 loop spans 15 amino acids. V was trimmed by 0 bases and J by 6 bases, leaving 12 bases between them. The germline gives CDR1 SGDLS, CDR2 YYNGEE. The CDR3 region is CASSVDPGWDEKLFF. In nucleotides, the CDR3 is TGTGCCAGCAGCGTAGATCCGGGATGGGATGAAAAACTGTTTTTT.

V is TRBV6-5 and J is TRBJ2-7; either TRBD1 or TRBD2 may supply D (6 bases each). V gave up 7 bases and J gave up 9 bases, with 13 bases separating them. The CDR3 is 11 residues long. Germline-derived CDR1 and CDR2 are MNHEY and SVGAGI. CDR3 region: CASTTGAVQYF. DNA of the CDR3: TGTGCCAGCACCACGGGGGCGGTGCAGTACTTC.

The chain carries TRBV7-3 and TRBJ2-5; 9 positions agree with TRBD2. The CDR3 is 15 residues long. With V trimmed by 3 bases and J by 5 bases, 7 bases remained unmatched. Germline V gives CDR1 SGHTA, CDR2 FQGTGA. CDR3 sequence (DNA): TGTGCCAGCAGCTTGGGCGGGAGGGCTATGGAGACCCAGTACTTC. Encoded protein: CASSLGGRAMETQYF.

CDR3 in amino acids: CASSLAGGASDTQYF. The CDR3 nucleotides are TGCGCCAGCAGCTTAGCGGGAGGGGCATCAGATACGCAGTATTTT. V and J are TRBV5-1 and TRBJ2-3; 10 bases match TRBD2. V shed 2 bases and J 4 bases; nucleotides not matched to a gene: 4. In germline, CDR1 is SGHRS, CDR2 YFSETQ. This CDR3 is built from 15 residues.

The V and J genes are TRBV6-1 and TRBJ2-1; TRBD1 aligns across 7 bases. This CDR3 region has 14 residues. The germline V gene has CDR1 MNHNS and CDR2 SASEGT. Germline trimming cut 6 bases from V and 2 bases from J; bases unmatched to any gene: 4. CDR3 bases: TGTGCCAGCAGAGCCGGACAGGCCTACAATGAGCAGTTCTTC. This translates into CASRAGQAYNEQFF.

The rearrangement uses TRBV2 and TRBJ2-2, with D hard to call. Germline CDR1 reads SNHLY; CDR2 reads FYNNEI. The germline V and J ends were trimmed by 6 bases and 5 bases, with 19 bases remaining between them. This CDR3 contains 16 residues. Here the CDR3 reads CASRVGPKSGTGELFF. As DNA, the CDR3 is TGTGCCAGCAGAGTTGGCCCTAAGTCGGGTACCGGGGAGCTGTTTTTT. The full variable domain, in which reference TRBV2 and TRBJ2-2 provide the parts outside the CDR3, is EPEVTQTPSHQVTQMGQEVILRCVPISNHLYFYWYRQILGQKVEFLVSFYNNEISEKSEIFDDQFSVERPDGSNFTLKIRSTKLEDSAMYFCASRVGPKSGTGELFFGEGSRLTVL.

The chain recombines TRBV10-2 with TRBJ2-1, with 10 bases fitting TRBD2. V was clipped by 6 bases and J by 2 bases; unmatched bases: 7. The CDR3 has 16 residues. Germline-derived CDR1 and CDR2 are WSHSY and SAAADI. CDR3: CASRTGTSGTYNEQFF. The CDR3 DNA reads TGCGCCAGCAGGACGGGAACTAGCGGGACCTACAATGAGCAGTTCTTC.

The chain combines TRBV7-3 with TRBJ2-5, with D tentatively TRBD2 (5 bases). V was trimmed by 2 bases and J by 7 bases, leaving 14 bases between them. Germline assignment: CDR1 SGHTA and CDR2 FQGTGA. This CDR3 contains 14 residues. Here the CDR3 reads CASSLLAPGGTQYF. DNA for the CDR3: TGTGCCAGCAGCTTATTGGCTCCCGGAGGGACCCAGTACTTC.

This clone has just a few counts. The chain uses TRBV7-3 and TRBJ1-2, with TRBD1 as a possible D gene (5 bases). CDR3 size: 13 residues. The V end was cut by 7 bases, the J end by 5 bases, with 14 bases between. CDR1 is SGHTA, CDR2 FQGTGA, per germline. CDR3 in amino acids: CASNPGTLYGYTF. The DNA of the CDR3 is TGTGCCAGCAACCCCGGGACCCTATATGGCTACACCTTC.

V and J are TRBV20-1 and TRBJ2-1; D gene ambiguous. CDR3 size: 11 residues. Germline V CDR1 and CDR2: DFQATT, SNEGSKA (reference sequence). V lost 6 bases, J lost 6 bases, and 9 bases lay in between. CDR3 residues: CSAGYINEQFF. CDR3 coding DNA: TGCAGTGCGGGTTATATCAATGAGCAGTTCTTC.

This clone was recorded only once. The CDR3 bases are TGTGCCAGCAGCTTAACACTAGCGGGAGGGACTGAGCAGTTCTTC. Translated: CASSLTLAGGTEQFF. The chain uses TRBV7-3 and TRBJ2-1; 13 bases fit TRBD2. V shed 0 bases and J 9 bases; nucleotides not matched to a gene: 2. Germline lookup yields CDR1 SGHTA and CDR2 FQGTGA. The CDR3 runs 15 residues.

The rearrangement links TRBV29-1 to TRBJ1-2, with D maybe TRBD1 (6 bases). There are 11 residues in the CDR3. V was cut by 6 bases and J by 8 bases, with 13 bases left in between. CDR1 is SQVTM, CDR2 ANQGSEA, per germline. DNA of the CDR3: TGCAGCGTAACCTCCGGGGGCGGCTACACCTTC. Protein sequence: CSVTSGGGYTF.

Turning to this clone: Different DNA sequences within this sample yield the same CDR3. The gene calls are TRBV5-1 and TRBJ2-5, with D unresolved. V lost 5 bases and J 5 bases, leaving 10 bases between the germline ends. This CDR3 is built from 12 residues. Germline CDR1 is SGHRS and CDR2 is YFSETQ. The CDR3 nucleotides are TGCGCCAGCAGTGAGTCGGGTGAGACCCAGTACTTC. This translates into CASSESGETQYF.